A single sample gave rise to the 31 T cell receptor beta chains below, sequenced in a study of PD-1 blockade in classical Hodgkin lymphoma. Patients all relapsed after autologous stem cell transplantation, and there was variation in brentuximab vedotin exposure. TCRdb's table, derived via immunoSEQ multiplex PCR, lists solely in-frame clones and lacks some. The repertoire consists of roughly 40,000 clones, with about 90% occurring once and the leading ten covering approximately 8.8%. Sequenced material: peripheral blood mononuclear cells (PBMCs), taken at baseline. These receptors were taken from a human donor with classical Hodgkin lymphoma.

This clone was counted a single time. The V call is TRBV29-1, the J call TRBJ2-3; D tentatively reads TRBD1 or TRBD2 (6 bases each). CDR3 size: 15 residues. The germline gives CDR1 SQVTM, CDR2 ANQGSEA. V shed 6 bases and J shed 4 bases, with 20 bases lying between them. CDR3 amino acids: CSVPVRRRGADTQYF. In DNA form, the CDR3 reads TGCAGCGTCCCCGTGCGGCGGAGGGGGGCAGATACGCAGTATTTT.

The chain carries TRBV6-5 and TRBJ1-5; D ambiguous. Trimming took 9 bases from V and 4 from J, leaving 10 bases between them. Germline CDR1 and CDR2: MNHEY and SVGAGI. This CDR3 is 12 amino acids long. The CDR3 coding sequence is TGTGCCAGTAGCAAAGGGAATCAGCCCCAGCATTTT. Translating it yields CASSKGNQPQHF.

The V gene is TRBV7-2, the J gene TRBJ2-1; D ambiguous. Trimming shortened V by 3 bases and J by 10 bases, and 13 bases separated the two germline ends. The CDR3 is made up of 13 amino acids. CDR1 is SGHTA, CDR2 FQGNSA, per germline. Written as DNA, the CDR3 is TGTGCCAGCAGCTTTAGAAGCCTAGGAGAGCAGTTCTTC. Protein product: CASSFRSLGEQFF.

The V gene is TRBV2, the J gene TRBJ1-4; a weak D match, TRBD1 (5 bases). The length of the CDR3 is 14 residues. V was shortened by 7 bases and J by 8 bases, with 17 bases between the two germline ends. The germline V gene encodes CDR1 SNHLY and CDR2 FYNNEI. CDR3 sequence: CASKDGQGLEKLFF. The CDR3 nucleotides read TGTGCCAGCAAGGATGGTCAGGGTTTGGAAAAACTGTTTTTT. The entire variable domain, with the rest obtained from reference TRBV2 and TRBJ1-4, is as follows: EPEVTQTPSHQVTQMGQEVILRCVPISNHLYFYWYRQILGQKVEFLVSFYNNEISEKSEIFDDQFSVERPDGSNFTLKIRSTKLEDSAMYFCASKDGQGLEKLFFGSGTQLSVL.

This clone was counted between two and nine times. This sequence joins TRBV25-1 and TRBJ2-7; D gene unclear. The germline CDR1 and CDR2 sequences are MGHDK and SYGVNS. The CDR3 contains 12 residues. V was pared by 7 bases and J by 0 bases, with 7 bases between. CDR3 nucleotide sequence: TGTGCCAGCAAAGGGATCTCCTACGAGCAGTACTTC. As protein: CASKGISYEQYF.

This chain joins TRBV5-6 and TRBJ1-2; D gene uncertain. Trimming pared 3 bases from V and 7 bases from J, leaving 13 bases between. The CDR3 has 13 residues. Germline V gene lookup returns CDR1 SGHDT and CDR2 YYEEEE. CDR3 in amino acids: CASSWPGLAGYTF. CDR3 coding DNA: TGTGCCAGCAGCTGGCCGGGCCTGGCTGGCTACACCTTC.

V and J are TRBV6-1 and TRBJ2-7, with 8 bases lining up with TRBD1. CDR3 length: 12 amino acids. Germline CDR1 and CDR2: MNHNS and SASEGT. The CDR3 nucleotides read TGTGCGACTCAGGGGGCGTCCTACGAGCAGTACTTC. Its translation is CATQGASYEQYF.

V and J are TRBV6-6 and TRBJ2-2; possible D gene TRBD2, 5 bases. Germline-derived CDR1 and CDR2 are MNHNY and SVGAGI (reference sequence). The CDR3 covers 15 residues. Trimming removed 4 bases at V and 0 bases at J, with 9 bases between. The CDR3 reads CASSSEDSNTGELFF. CDR3 nucleotide sequence: TGTGCCAGCAGTTCTGAGGACTCGAACACCGGGGAGCTGTTTTTT.

The chain has TRBV5-1 and TRBJ1-3; 10 bases line up with TRBD1. V shed 4 bases, J shed 0 bases, and the junction held 4 bases outside the gene matches. This CDR3 is built from 16 residues. Germline values: CDR1 SGHRS, CDR2 YFSETQ. CDR3 DNA sequence: TGCGCCAGCAGCATGACAGGGGGCTACTCTGGAAACACCATATATTTT. Amino acid sequence: CASSMTGGYSGNTIYF.

The rearrangement links TRBV7-9 to TRBJ1-1; possible D gene TRBD1, 5 bases. Trimming cost V 1 base and J 10 bases, with 10 bases left between them. Germline CDR1 and CDR2: SEHNR and FQNEAQ (reference sequence). This CDR3 is 12 amino acids long. CDR3 in amino acids: CASSLVSQGAFF. In nucleotides, the CDR3 is TGTGCCAGCAGCTTAGTAAGCCAGGGAGCTTTCTTT.

The chain joins TRBV6-6 to TRBJ1-2, with D perhaps TRBD1 (5 bases). Deletions cut 4 bases from V and 2 bases from J, with 14 bases between. CDR1 and CDR2 (germline): MNHNY, SVGAGI (reference sequence). The CDR3 extends over 15 amino acids. The CDR3 DNA follows: TGTGCCAGCAGTTCAACGACAGATAACAACTATGGCTACACCTTC. Translation: CASSSTTDNNYGYTF.

The chain carries TRBV19 and TRBJ1-2; D unclear. CDR1 is LNHDA, CDR2 SQIVND, per germline (reference sequence). The germline V and J ends were trimmed by 1 base and 8 bases, with 26 bases remaining between them. This CDR3 spans 18 amino acids. The CDR3 loop is CASSIVGGRSALPSGYTF. The CDR3 nucleotides read TGTGCCAGTAGTATAGTTGGAGGGCGATCCGCACTCCCTTCCGGCTACACCTTC. Filled out from reference TRBV19 and TRBJ1-2, the complete variable domain reads DGGITQSPKYLFRKEGQNVTLSCEQNLNHDAMYWYRQDPGQGLRLIYYSQIVNDFQKGDIAEGYSVSREKKESFPLTVTSAQKNPTAFYLCASSIVGGRSALPSGYTFGSGTRLTVV.

This clone showed up just once. V gene TRBV5-1 combines with J gene TRBJ1-1; perhaps TRBD1 as D (5 bases). CDR1 is SGHRS, CDR2 YFSETQ, per germline. Trimming left V 0 bases short and J 6 bases short, with 12 bases between. The CDR3 runs 14 residues. The CDR3 reads CASSLGGSRPEAFF. For the CDR3, the DNA is TGCGCCAGCAGCTTGGGGGGCTCCCGCCCTGAAGCTTTCTTT. Combining the CDR3 with reference TRBV5-1 and TRBJ1-1 gives the whole variable domain KAGVTQTPRYLIKTRGQQVTLSCSPISGHRSVSWYQQTPGQGLQFLFEYFSETQRNKGNFPGRFSGRQFSNSRSEMNVSTLELGDSALYLCASSLGGSRPEAFFGQGTRLTVV.

The V gene is TRBV6-5, the J gene TRBJ1-5; a possible D gene is TRBD1 (6 bases). The germline gives CDR1 MNHEY, CDR2 SVGAGI. V was trimmed by 5 bases and J by 5 bases, leaving 10 bases between them. CDR3 length: 13 amino acids. The CDR3 loop reads CASSRGGYQPQHF. CDR3 nucleotides: TGTGCCAGCAGTAGAGGGGGTTATCAGCCCCAGCATTTT.

The rearrangement joins TRBV5-6 to TRBJ2-7; D is possibly TRBD1 (6 bases). The CDR3 is 13 amino acids. V lost 4 bases and J lost 2, with 10 bases in between. The V gene's germline CDR1 is SGHDT and CDR2 YYEEEE. The CDR3 region is CASSQGFTYEQYF. CDR3 DNA: TGTGCCAGCAGCCAGGGGTTTACCTACGAGCAGTACTTC.

This clone has more than one count but fewer than ten. The genes are TRBV19 and TRBJ2-1; tentative D call: TRBD1 (6 bases). Germline V lookup: CDR1 LNHDA, CDR2 SQIVND (reference sequence). This CDR3 comprises 16 residues. V lost 7 bases and J lost 0, with 16 bases in between. The CDR3 spells CASTPPGHRSYNEQFF. For the CDR3, the DNA is TGTGCCAGTACCCCTCCGGGACACCGCTCCTACAATGAGCAGTTCTTC.

This clone was recorded once. V is TRBV6-1 and J is TRBJ2-7; TRBD1 matches 7 bases. After removal of 7 bases from V and 7 bases from J, the junction contained 13 bases not matched to a gene. Looked up from germline, CDR1 is MNHNS and CDR2 is SASEGT. The CDR3 has 14 amino acids. The CDR3 DNA sequence: TGTGCCAGCAAGCCCGGACAGGCGGCCGGGGAGCAGTACTTC. Residues: CASKPGQAAGEQYF.

This chain joins TRBV6-5 and TRBJ1-5; D not certain. Per the germline V gene, CDR1 is MNHEY and CDR2 is SVGAGI. There are 14 residues in the CDR3. Trimming stripped 6 bases from V and 4 bases from J, with 13 bases between. CDR3 loop: CASSRGRFNQPQHF. The CDR3 nucleotides read TGTGCCAGCAGCCGGGGAAGGTTTAATCAGCCCCAGCATTTT.

The chain carries TRBV4-1 and TRBJ2-4; TRBD2 agrees at 9 bases. Trimming took 7 bases from V and 7 from J; bases not matched to a gene: 11. Germline V gives CDR1 MGHRA, CDR2 YSYEKL. The CDR3 runs 15 residues. CDR3 bases: TGCGCCAGCACTAATAACGGACTAGCGAGCAACATTCAGTACTTC. Its protein is CASTNNGLASNIQYF.

A note on this clone: Likely a read error: the CDR3 ends without its conserved phenylalanine or tryptophan. This sequence joins TRBV27 and TRBJ1-5; 7 bases line up with TRBD1. The CDR3 sequence is 14 residues long. Trimming cost V 1 base and J 4 bases; bases outside gene matches: 1. CDR1 and CDR2 (germline): MNHEY, SMNVEV (reference sequence). As DNA, the CDR3 is TGTGCCAGCAGTTTATTGGGACAGAATCAGCCCCAGCATCTT. This encodes CASSLLGQNQPQHL.

The chain employs TRBV5-1 and TRBJ2-7; 10 bases line up with TRBD1. J was trimmed by 4 bases and V by 0 bases; bases with no gene match: 4. Germline V gene sequence: CDR1 SGHRS, CDR2 YFSETQ. The CDR3 has 15 residues. In nucleotides, the CDR3 is TGCGCCAGCAGCTTGGGTGGGACAGGGGCTTACGAGCAGTACTTC. Its translation: CASSLGGTGAYEQYF.

The chain uses TRBV25-1 and TRBJ2-1; D call uncertain. From germline, CDR1 is MGHDK and CDR2 SYGVNS. The CDR3 is 13 residues long. With 3 bases removed from V and 5 bases from J, the gap between germline ends came to 8 bases. Written as DNA, the CDR3 is TGTGCCAGCAGTGACGTTTTGGACAATGAGCAGTTCTTC. This gives the protein CASSDVLDNEQFF. Full variable domain (missing parts from reference TRBV25-1 and TRBJ2-1): EADIYQTPRYLVIGTGKKITLECSQTMGHDKMYWYQQDPGMELHLIHYSYGVNSTEKGDLSSESTVSRIRTEHFPLTLESARPSHTSQYLCASSDVLDNEQFFGPGTRLTVL.

This chain uses TRBV29-1 with TRBJ2-7; 8 bases are shared with TRBD1. Trimming took 4 bases from V and 2 from J; bases not matched to a gene: 4. The CDR3 has 13 residues. CDR1 is SQVTM, CDR2 ANQGSEA, per germline. The CDR3 nucleotides read TGCAGCGTTGGGGGGGACAGGACCTACGAGCAGTACTTC. Amino acid sequence: CSVGGDRTYEQYF.

The rearrangement joins TRBV15 to TRBJ2-3, with 11 nucleotides matching TRBD2. Germline CDR1 is LNHNV and CDR2 is YYDKDF (reference sequence). This CDR3 contains 17 residues. V trimming: 2 bases; J trimming: 3 bases; junction bases outside the gene matches: 7. Here the CDR3 reads CATSRRTTSGATDTQYF. CDR3 nucleotides: TGTGCCACCAGCAGAAGAACGACTAGCGGGGCAACAGATACGCAGTATTTT.

The CDR3 coding sequence is TGCAGCTGGATGGGGGTTGCCTACGAGCAGTACTTC. Translation: CSWMGVAYEQYF. This sequence joins TRBV29-1 and TRBJ2-7; tentatively, D is TRBD1 or TRBD2 (5 bases each). The germline V gene encodes CDR1 SQVTM and CDR2 ANQGSEA. The CDR3 is made up of 12 amino acids. V was cut by 8 bases and J by 2 bases, with 13 bases left in between.

The CDR3 DNA reads TGTGCCAGCAGCTTAGATCCTACACCGGCGGGAGAAAAACTGTTTTTT. Translation: CASSLDPTPAGEKLFF. The chain recombines TRBV7-6 with TRBJ1-4, with D uncertain. The CDR3 runs 16 residues. The V end was cut by 1 base, the J end by 8 bases, with 17 bases between. Germline lookup yields CDR1 SGHVS and CDR2 FNYEAQ.

The chain links TRBV6-6 to TRBJ2-7; 10 positions agree with TRBD1. CDR1 is MNHNY and CDR2 is SVGAGI in the germline V gene (reference sequence). J gave up 5 bases and V 6 bases, and 13 bases lay outside the gene matches. This CDR3 spans 16 amino acids. The chain's CDR3 is CASRFSSGTGVDEQYF. CDR3 DNA sequence: TGTGCCAGCAGATTTTCCTCCGGGACAGGGGTCGACGAGCAGTACTTC.

This rearrangement joins TRBV2 to TRBJ2-5; D call uncertain. Looked up from germline, CDR1 is SNHLY and CDR2 is FYNNEI. Trimming stripped 7 bases from V and 1 base from J, with 10 bases between. The CDR3 has 13 amino acids. The CDR3 DNA sequence: TGTGCCAGCAACTGGGATTTCCAAGAGACCCAGTACTTC. It codes for CASNWDFQETQYF.

This clone was counted only a few times. V gene TRBV18 combines with J gene TRBJ1-5, with D unclear. V lost 3 bases and J lost 2, with 8 bases in between. CDR3 length: 14 amino acids. Per the germline V gene, CDR1 is KGHSH and CDR2 is LQKENI. The CDR3 DNA is TGTGCCAGCTCACCTGGGCAGGGCAATCAGCCCCAGCATTTT. Its translation: CASSPGQGNQPQHF.

This sequence joins TRBV4-2 and TRBJ2-2, with TRBD2 matching over 11 bases. Looked up from germline, CDR1 is LGHNA and CDR2 is YNFKEQ. The CDR3 runs to 19 residues. The trim removed 3 bases at V and 2 bases at J, leaving 11 bases unmatched. CDR3 in amino acids: CASSHLLPGLAVNTGELFF. The CDR3 DNA reads TGTGCCAGCAGCCATCTTTTACCGGGACTAGCGGTAAACACCGGGGAGCTGTTTTTT.

This chain's CDR3 is CASSFGPNTGELFF. CDR3 nucleotides: TGTGCCAGCAGCTTTGGGCCGAACACCGGGGAGCTGTTTTTT. The V call is TRBV11-3, the J call TRBJ2-2; the D is unclear. With 3 bases removed from V and 0 bases from J, the gap between germline ends came to 5 bases. The V gene's germline CDR1 is SGHNT and CDR2 YENEEA. The CDR3 is 14 residues long.